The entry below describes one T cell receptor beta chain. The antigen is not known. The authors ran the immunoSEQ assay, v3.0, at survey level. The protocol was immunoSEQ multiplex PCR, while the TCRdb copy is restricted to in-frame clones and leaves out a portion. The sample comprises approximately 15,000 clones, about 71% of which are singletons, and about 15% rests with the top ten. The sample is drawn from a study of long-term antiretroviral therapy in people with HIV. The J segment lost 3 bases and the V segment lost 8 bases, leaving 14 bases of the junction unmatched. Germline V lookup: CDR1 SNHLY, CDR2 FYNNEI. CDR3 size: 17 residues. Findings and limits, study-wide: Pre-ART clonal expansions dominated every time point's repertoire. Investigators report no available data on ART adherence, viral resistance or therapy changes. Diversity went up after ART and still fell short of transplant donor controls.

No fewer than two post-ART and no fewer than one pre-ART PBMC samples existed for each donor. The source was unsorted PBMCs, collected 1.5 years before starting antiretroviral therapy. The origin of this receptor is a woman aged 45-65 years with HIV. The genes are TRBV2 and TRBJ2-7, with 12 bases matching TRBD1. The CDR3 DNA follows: TGTGCCAGCTGGCGTGGGGGACAGGGGGCTAGAAACTACGAGCAGTACTTC. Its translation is CASWRGGQGARNYEQYF.